This T cell receptor (beta chain) was retrieved from a study of cytotoxic CD8 clonotypes in ibrutinib-treated CLL. Study information: Sequencing produced an average of about 250,000 productive templates and approximately 100,000 productive rearrangements per sample.

This clone was recorded at least ten times. The junction does not match germline at one end; this may be a read error. Profiling relied on immunoSEQ multiplex PCR, and the TCRdb table lists in-frame clones only, not all of them. The repertoire includes tens of thousands of clones, roughly 57% of them detected once, and approximately 15% sits in the top ten. Germline V gives CDR1 SGHDT, CDR2 YYEEEE. This CDR3 has 13 amino acids. The clonotype comes from a human donor with chronic lymphocytic leukemia. The source was PBMCs, collected after 12 months of ibrutinib treatment. The chain combines TRBV5-6 with TRBJ1-2, with TRBD1 matching over 9 bases. This chain's CDR3 is CASSNNLGTGNIF. DNA for the CDR3: TGTGCCAGCAGCAATAACCTAGGGACAGGGAATATTTTC.